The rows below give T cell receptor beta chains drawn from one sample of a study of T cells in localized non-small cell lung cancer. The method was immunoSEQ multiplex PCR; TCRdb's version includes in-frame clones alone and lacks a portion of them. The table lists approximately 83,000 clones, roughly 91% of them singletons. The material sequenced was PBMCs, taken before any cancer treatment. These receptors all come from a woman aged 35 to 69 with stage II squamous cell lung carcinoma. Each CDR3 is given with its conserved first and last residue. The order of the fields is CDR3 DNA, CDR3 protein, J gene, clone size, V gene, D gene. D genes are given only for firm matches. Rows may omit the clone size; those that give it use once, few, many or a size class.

cdr3_nt: TGTGCCAGCAGTTACGGTGGGTCGGCGGGAGACAATGAGCAGTTCTTC
cdr3_aa: CASSYGGSAGDNEQFF
j_call: TRBJ2-1
clone_size: -
v_call: TRBV6-5
d_call: TRBD2

cdr3_nt: TGTGCCAGCAGTTATCGTGCAGGGGGGAACACCATATATTTT
cdr3_aa: CASSYRAGGNTIYF
j_call: TRBJ1-3
clone_size: -
v_call: TRBV6-6
d_call: TRBD1

cdr3_nt: TGTGCCAGCAGGCCGACAGTCTCGCAGCCCCAGCATTTT
cdr3_aa: CASRPTVSQPQHF
j_call: TRBJ1-5
clone_size: -
v_call: TRBV6-6
d_call: -

cdr3_nt: TGTGCCACCCGGACAATGGGGAACTATGGCTACACCTTC
cdr3_aa: CATRTMGNYGYTF
j_call: TRBJ1-2
clone_size: few
v_call: TRBV15
d_call: -

cdr3_nt: TGTGCCAGCAGAATGACAGGAGATAGCAATCAGCCCCAGCATTTT
cdr3_aa: CASRMTGDSNQPQHF
j_call: TRBJ1-5
clone_size: -
v_call: TRBV6-5
d_call: -

cdr3_nt: TGTGCCAGCTCACCCCAATTGGGCACTGAAGCTTTCTTT
cdr3_aa: CASSPQLGTEAFF
j_call: TRBJ1-1
clone_size: once
v_call: TRBV18
d_call: -

cdr3_nt: TGTGCCAGCAGCCCCCCCGGGACAGGAAGGGAAAAACTGTTTTTT
cdr3_aa: CASSPPGTGREKLFF
j_call: TRBJ1-4
clone_size: few
v_call: TRBV28
d_call: TRBD1

cdr3_nt: TGTGCCAGTAGTACTAGACGCCGTGAAGCTTTCTTT
cdr3_aa: CASSTRRREAFF
j_call: TRBJ1-1
clone_size: -
v_call: TRBV19
d_call: -

cdr3_nt: TGTGCCAGCATATCGACGGGAAACACCATATATTTT
cdr3_aa: CASISTGNTIYF
j_call: TRBJ1-3
clone_size: -
v_call: TRBV6-1
d_call: -

cdr3_nt: TGTGCCAGCAGCCCGACGGGCGGCTACGAGCAGTACTTC
cdr3_aa: CASSPTGGYEQYF
j_call: TRBJ2-7
clone_size: -
v_call: TRBV9
d_call: -

cdr3_nt: TGTGCCAGCAAGGGGCAAGAGACCCAGTACTTC
cdr3_aa: CASKGQETQYF
j_call: TRBJ2-5
clone_size: -
v_call: TRBV2
d_call: -

cdr3_nt: TGTGCCAGCAGCCCCCGGGACAGGGGGCACTACGAGCAGTACTTC
cdr3_aa: CASSPRDRGHYEQYF
j_call: TRBJ2-7
clone_size: -
v_call: TRBV5-6
d_call: TRBD1

cdr3_nt: TGTGCCTGGAATGGCCGGTTTAATGAAAAACTGTTTTTT
cdr3_aa: CAWNGRFNEKLFF
j_call: TRBJ1-4
clone_size: -
v_call: TRBV30
d_call: -

cdr3_nt: TGTGCCAGTAGTATAGCTCCCCCGACAGCGACTGAAGCTTTCTTT
cdr3_aa: CASSIAPPTATEAFF
j_call: TRBJ1-1
clone_size: -
v_call: TRBV19
d_call: -

cdr3_nt: TGTGCCAGCAGTCACTCAGGGGCCAACTATGGCTACACCTTC
cdr3_aa: CASSHSGANYGYTF
j_call: TRBJ1-2
clone_size: -
v_call: TRBV5-4
d_call: -

cdr3_nt: TGTGCCAGCAGCTTTGGAGGGGGGATCGCAACTAATGAAAAACTGTTTTTT
cdr3_aa: CASSFGGGIATNEKLFF
j_call: TRBJ1-4
clone_size: -
v_call: TRBV5-4
d_call: -

cdr3_nt: TGTGCCAGCTGCCTGGTGGGCAGGGGATCTGGGGCCAACGTCCTGACTTTC
cdr3_aa: CASCLVGRGSGANVLTF
j_call: TRBJ2-6
clone_size: -
v_call: TRBV27
d_call: -

cdr3_nt: TGTGCCAGCCACGGCGGGCCGAACACTGAAGCTTTCTTT
cdr3_aa: CASHGGPNTEAFF
j_call: TRBJ1-1
clone_size: -
v_call: TRBV27
d_call: -

cdr3_nt: TGTGCCAGCAGCCAAGAGAACACTGAAGCTTTCTTT
cdr3_aa: CASSQENTEAFF
j_call: TRBJ1-1
clone_size: -
v_call: TRBV4-2
d_call: -

cdr3_nt: TGTGCCAGCAGAGCGCCCGGGGGATACAATGAGCAGTTCTTC
cdr3_aa: CASRAPGGYNEQFF
j_call: TRBJ2-1
clone_size: -
v_call: TRBV28
d_call: -

cdr3_nt: TGTGCCAGCAGCCATAATGACTTCGAGCAGTACTTC
cdr3_aa: CASSHNDFEQYF
j_call: TRBJ2-7
clone_size: -
v_call: TRBV5-4
d_call: -

cdr3_nt: TGCGCCAGCAGCTTGCCCCGGACAGGGGGATCCTACAATGAGCAGTTCTTC
cdr3_aa: CASSLPRTGGSYNEQFF
j_call: TRBJ2-1
clone_size: -
v_call: TRBV5-1
d_call: TRBD1

cdr3_nt: TGTGCCAGCAGCTTGGGGGGTTGGCAGGGACGGAACACTGAAGCTTTCTTT
cdr3_aa: CASSLGGWQGRNTEAFF
j_call: TRBJ1-1
clone_size: -
v_call: TRBV5-4
d_call: -

cdr3_nt: TGCGCCAGCAGCTTAAGGCACCCGTTTAACTATGGCTACACCTTC
cdr3_aa: CASSLRHPFNYGYTF
j_call: TRBJ1-2
clone_size: few
v_call: TRBV5-1
d_call: -

cdr3_nt: TGCGCCAGCAGCTTGGCTAGTGTGGGGCGGAAGTTCACAGATACGCAGTATTTT
cdr3_aa: CASSLASVGRKFTDTQYF
j_call: TRBJ2-3
clone_size: -
v_call: TRBV5-1
d_call: -

cdr3_nt: TGTGCCAGCAGTTACTCTACGGGGTACAATGAGCAGTTCTTC
cdr3_aa: CASSYSTGYNEQFF
j_call: TRBJ2-1
clone_size: -
v_call: TRBV6-6
d_call: -

cdr3_nt: TGCAGCGGTGAAGTTGCGGCCAAAAACATTCAGTACTTC
cdr3_aa: CSGEVAAKNIQYF
j_call: TRBJ2-4
clone_size: -
v_call: TRBV29-1
d_call: -

cdr3_nt: TGTGCCAGCAGTTTATCGGGACAGGGGGTTACTGAAGCTTTCTTT
cdr3_aa: CASSLSGQGVTEAFF
j_call: TRBJ1-1
clone_size: -
v_call: TRBV27
d_call: TRBD1

cdr3_nt: TGCGCCAGCAGCTTGATGGCGAACACTGAAGCTTTCTTT
cdr3_aa: CASSLMANTEAFF
j_call: TRBJ1-1
clone_size: -
v_call: TRBV5-1
d_call: -

cdr3_nt: TGCGCCAGCAGCCCCGGGACGACCGGGGATGAGCAGTTCTTC
cdr3_aa: CASSPGTTGDEQFF
j_call: TRBJ2-1
clone_size: -
v_call: TRBV5-1
d_call: -

cdr3_nt: TGTGCCAGCTCACCTTCTCCCATCATCTACGAGCAGTACTTC
cdr3_aa: CASSPSPIIYEQYF
j_call: TRBJ2-7
clone_size: -
v_call: TRBV18
d_call: -

cdr3_nt: TGTGCCAGCAGTCTGCTTTGGGAGCGGGCGAACACAGATACGCAGTATTTT
cdr3_aa: CASSLLWERANTDTQYF
j_call: TRBJ2-3
clone_size: -
v_call: TRBV27
d_call: -

cdr3_nt: TGTGCCAGCAGCATTCGGGGTCTAGCGGCTAGCTCCTACGAGCAGTACTTC
cdr3_aa: CASSIRGLAASSYEQYF
j_call: TRBJ2-7
clone_size: -
v_call: TRBV7-2
d_call: TRBD2

cdr3_nt: TGCGCCAGCAGCCCGTTAGGTGGCCCTTCCCAAGAGACCCAGTACTTC
cdr3_aa: CASSPLGGPSQETQYF
j_call: TRBJ2-5
clone_size: -
v_call: TRBV5-1
d_call: -

cdr3_nt: TGTGCCAGCAGCCTCCGGACAGGGGGCTACTCCTATAATTCACCCCTCCACTTT
cdr3_aa: CASSLRTGGYSYNSPLHF
j_call: TRBJ1-6
clone_size: once
v_call: TRBV4-2
d_call: TRBD1

cdr3_nt: TGCGCCAGCAGCTTGGCAGGGATGGGAGGAGAGACCCAGTACTTC
cdr3_aa: CASSLAGMGGETQYF
j_call: TRBJ2-5
clone_size: many
v_call: TRBV5-1
d_call: -

cdr3_nt: TGTGCCAGCTCCGGACGGAGGGCTGACTATGGCTACACCTTC
cdr3_aa: CASSGRRADYGYTF
j_call: TRBJ1-2
clone_size: -
v_call: TRBV18
d_call: -

cdr3_nt: TGTGCCAGCAGTTACCCCAATGGCGGCTACACCTTC
cdr3_aa: CASSYPNGGYTF
j_call: TRBJ1-2
clone_size: -
v_call: TRBV6-6
d_call: -

cdr3_nt: TGTGCCAGCAGTGGGCGGGGGGGGAGAGATACGCAGTATTTT
cdr3_aa: CASSGRGGRDTQYF
j_call: TRBJ2-3
clone_size: -
v_call: TRBV2
d_call: TRBD2

cdr3_nt: TGTGCTAGTGGTTCGGGGGCAGCCTACAATGAGCAGTTCTTC
cdr3_aa: CASGSGAAYNEQFF
j_call: TRBJ2-1
clone_size: -
v_call: TRBV12-5
d_call: -

cdr3_nt: TGTGCCAGCAGCTTGGCCGCCCAGGGGGTAGTTGGCTACACCTTC
cdr3_aa: CASSLAAQGVVGYTF
j_call: TRBJ1-2
clone_size: -
v_call: TRBV5-6
d_call: TRBD1

cdr3_nt: TGCAGCGTTGTAGCGGAGTACCAAGAGACCCAGTACTTC
cdr3_aa: CSVVAEYQETQYF
j_call: TRBJ2-5
clone_size: -
v_call: TRBV29-1
d_call: -

cdr3_nt: TGTGCCAGCACCGACTTAAGGGGGAGGACTGAAGCTTTCTTT
cdr3_aa: CASTDLRGRTEAFF
j_call: TRBJ1-1
clone_size: -
v_call: TRBV27
d_call: -